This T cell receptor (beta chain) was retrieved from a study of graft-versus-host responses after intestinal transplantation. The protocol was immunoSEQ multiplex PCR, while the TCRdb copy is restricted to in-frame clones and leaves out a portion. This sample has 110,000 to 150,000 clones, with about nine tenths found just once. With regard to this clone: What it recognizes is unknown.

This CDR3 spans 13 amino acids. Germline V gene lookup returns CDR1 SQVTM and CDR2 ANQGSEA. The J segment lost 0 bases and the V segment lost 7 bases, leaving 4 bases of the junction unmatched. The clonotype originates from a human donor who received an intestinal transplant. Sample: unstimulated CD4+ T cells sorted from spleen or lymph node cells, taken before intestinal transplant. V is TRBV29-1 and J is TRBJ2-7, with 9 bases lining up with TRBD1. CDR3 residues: CSGGTGLSYEQYF. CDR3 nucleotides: TGCAGCGGCGGGACAGGGCTCTCCTACGAGCAGTACTTC.